Listed below are T cell receptor beta chains from one sample, sequenced in a study of graft-versus-host responses after intestinal transplantation. Their cognate antigens are unknown. Only in-frame clones appear in the TCRdb table, and some are missing; sequencing was by immunoSEQ multiplex PCR. Found here are about 120,000 clones, just under 95% of them singletons; the top ten hold more than 0.1%. The input for sequencing was unstimulated CD4+ T cells sorted from spleen or lymph node cells, taken before intestinal transplant. These receptors were taken from a human donor who received an intestinal transplant. Each CDR3 is given with its conserved first and last residue. The D gene is left open where the match is weak. Part of the rows lack a size; the others show once, few, many or a class for expanded clones.

J gene: TRBJ2-7
V gene: TRBV28
D gene: TRBD1
CDR3 length: 15
clone size: -
CDR3 DNA: TGTGCCAGCAATCAAATCGGACAGGGGCAGTACGAGCAGTACTTC
CDR3 protein: CASNQIGQGQYEQYF

J gene: TRBJ2-5
V gene: TRBV28
D gene: -
CDR3 length: 16
clone size: -
CDR3 DNA: TGTGCCAGCAAGGGGGGCACTAGGACAGTCCAAGAGACCCAGTACTTC
CDR3 protein: CASKGGTRTVQETQYF

J gene: TRBJ2-1
V gene: TRBV5-1
D gene: TRBD1
CDR3 length: 16
clone size: -
CDR3 DNA: TGCGCCAGCAGCCTTCTGGGACAGGGAGTCTACAATGAGCAGTTCTTC
CDR3 protein: CASSLLGQGVYNEQFF

J gene: TRBJ2-1
V gene: TRBV5-1
D gene: TRBD2
CDR3 length: 15
clone size: -
CDR3 DNA: TGCGCCAGCAGCTTAGGGACTAGCGCCTACAATGAGCAGTTCTTC
CDR3 protein: CASSLGTSAYNEQFF

J gene: TRBJ1-5
V gene: TRBV6-5
D gene: -
CDR3 length: 14
clone size: -
CDR3 DNA: TGTGCCAGCAGCCGTCTGAGTGGCAATCAGCCCCAGCATTTT
CDR3 protein: CASSRLSGNQPQHF

J gene: TRBJ1-2
V gene: TRBV19
D gene: -
CDR3 length: 12
clone size: -
CDR3 DNA: TGTGCCAGTAGTCCAGACCAGCGGGGCTACACCTTC
CDR3 protein: CASSPDQRGYTF

J gene: TRBJ1-5
V gene: TRBV19
D gene: -
CDR3 length: 12
clone size: -
CDR3 DNA: TGTGCCAGTAGTAACCCCCCGGGGCCCCAGCATTTT
CDR3 protein: CASSNPPGPQHF

J gene: TRBJ2-2
V gene: TRBV5-4
D gene: TRBD1
CDR3 length: 19
clone size: -
CDR3 DNA: TGTGCCAGCAGCTTGGCCCTGGGGGGACAGGGGTCTTTGGGCGGGGAGCTGTTTTTT
CDR3 protein: CASSLALGGQGSLGGELFF

J gene: TRBJ2-1
V gene: TRBV6-1
D gene: -
CDR3 length: 16
clone size: once
CDR3 DNA: TGTGCCAGCAGTGTCCGCTCTTGGGGTGACTACAATGAGCAGTTCTTC
CDR3 protein: CASSVRSWGDYNEQFF

J gene: TRBJ2-5
V gene: TRBV21-1
D gene: -
CDR3 length: 18
clone size: once
CDR3 DNA: TGTGCCAGCAGCAAGGCCGGACCGGGACCCCCAAGGGCAGGGTCCCAGTACTTC
CDR3 protein: CASSKAGPGPPRAGSQYF

J gene: TRBJ2-3
V gene: TRBV5-4
D gene: -
CDR3 length: 12
clone size: once
CDR3 DNA: TGTGCCAGCAGCTTGGGGGGAGATACGCAGTATTTT
CDR3 protein: CASSLGGDTQYF

J gene: TRBJ2-5
V gene: TRBV7-8
D gene: TRBD1
CDR3 length: 14
clone size: -
CDR3 DNA: TGTGCCAGCAGCTTAGACAGGGGGCGAGAGACCCAGTACTTC
CDR3 protein: CASSLDRGRETQYF

J gene: TRBJ1-5
V gene: TRBV6-6
D gene: -
CDR3 length: 16
clone size: -
CDR3 DNA: TGTGCCAGCAGTTACATTATATCGAATGGCAATCAGCCCCAGCATTTT
CDR3 protein: CASSYIISNGNQPQHF

J gene: TRBJ2-2
V gene: TRBV7-3
D gene: TRBD2
CDR3 length: 16
clone size: -
CDR3 DNA: TGTGCCAGCAGCTCCTGGACTAGCGGGAGGACCGGGGAGCTGTTTTTT
CDR3 protein: CASSSWTSGRTGELFF

J gene: TRBJ1-5
V gene: TRBV5-1
D gene: TRBD1
CDR3 length: 17
clone size: -
CDR3 DNA: TGCGCCAGCAGCTTGGCCCTCTTACAGGGGAGCAATCAGCCCCAGCATTTT
CDR3 protein: CASSLALLQGSNQPQHF

J gene: TRBJ2-3
V gene: TRBV9
D gene: -
CDR3 length: 13
clone size: -
CDR3 DNA: TGTGCCAGCAAAGCTACATGGATGGATACGCAGTATTTT
CDR3 protein: CASKATWMDTQYF

J gene: TRBJ2-3
V gene: TRBV7-9
D gene: TRBD2
CDR3 length: 18
clone size: -
CDR3 DNA: TGTGCCAGCAGCGTGGCGGGACTAGCGGGGGCTAGCACAGATACGCAGTATTTT
CDR3 protein: CASSVAGLAGASTDTQYF

J gene: TRBJ1-2
V gene: TRBV18
D gene: TRBD1
CDR3 length: 15
clone size: -
CDR3 DNA: TGTGCCAGCTCACCAAGCCGGGACAGATTGAATGGCTACACCTTC
CDR3 protein: CASSPSRDRLNGYTF

J gene: TRBJ2-7
V gene: TRBV29-1
D gene: -
CDR3 length: 15
clone size: -
CDR3 DNA: TGCAGCGTTGCTAGGATAGCCGTATCCCCTACCGAGCAGTACTTC
CDR3 protein: CSVARIAVSPTEQYF

J gene: TRBJ1-1
V gene: TRBV28
D gene: -
CDR3 length: 12
clone size: -
CDR3 DNA: TGTGCCAGCAGTTTATCGGGCACTGAAGCTTTCTTT
CDR3 protein: CASSLSGTEAFF

J gene: TRBJ2-7
V gene: TRBV5-4
D gene: TRBD2
CDR3 length: 15
clone size: -
CDR3 DNA: TGTGCCAGCAGCTTAATAGCGGGGGTGGCTGCCGAGCAGTACTTC
CDR3 protein: CASSLIAGVAAEQYF

J gene: TRBJ1-1
V gene: TRBV28
D gene: -
CDR3 length: 12
clone size: -
CDR3 DNA: TGTGCCAGCAGTTTGAGAGGGGCGGGATCTTTCTTT
CDR3 protein: CASSLRGAGSFF

J gene: TRBJ2-4
V gene: TRBV2
D gene: -
CDR3 length: 14
clone size: -
CDR3 DNA: TGTGCCAGCAGTGAAGCGGGGATCAGAGACATTCAGTACTTC
CDR3 protein: CASSEAGIRDIQYF

J gene: TRBJ2-1
V gene: TRBV28
D gene: -
CDR3 length: 15
clone size: -
CDR3 DNA: TGTGCCAGCAGTTTACCGACTTTATTCTACAATGAGCAGTTCTTC
CDR3 protein: CASSLPTLFYNEQFF

J gene: TRBJ1-1
V gene: TRBV5-1
D gene: -
CDR3 length: 14
clone size: -
CDR3 DNA: TGCGCCAGCAGCTTGGTCCAGCCGAACACTGAAGCTTTCTTT
CDR3 protein: CASSLVQPNTEAFF

J gene: TRBJ2-1
V gene: TRBV11-3
D gene: TRBD2
CDR3 length: 15
clone size: -
CDR3 DNA: TGTGCCAGCAGCTTTTCTGGGGGGGTTTACAATGAGCAGTTCTTC
CDR3 protein: CASSFSGGVYNEQFF

J gene: TRBJ2-7
V gene: TRBV4-1
D gene: -
CDR3 length: 12
clone size: once
CDR3 DNA: TGCGCCAGCAGCCAAGCTCCCTACGAGCAGTACTTC
CDR3 protein: CASSQAPYEQYF

J gene: TRBJ2-7
V gene: TRBV10-2
D gene: -
CDR3 length: 13
clone size: few
CDR3 DNA: TGCGCCAGCAGTGGAAGTCTACGCTACGAGCAGTACTTC
CDR3 protein: CASSGSLRYEQYF